The entry below gives a single TCR beta chain sequence along with its context. The V gene lost 0 bases and the J gene lost 4 bases, with 9 bases spanning the gap. CDR3 size: 14 residues. In germline, CDR1 is MNHEY, CDR2 SVGAGI. In the original workflow: Estimation of nucleated cell counts was performed using reference gene primer amplification. Some clones are missing from TCRdb's copy, which holds only in-frame ones; the method was immunoSEQ multiplex PCR. V and J calls and clone size come straight from that table; D and trimming were deduced from the DNA. The table lists 250,000 to 350,000 clones, 85% to 90% of them singletons. Enrollment of patients from Seattle took place during active infection, with longitudinal follow-up. The entry originates in a study of blood T cell repertoires in COVID-19. Looking at the study overall: The cDNA or gDNA used as material had been derived from T cells, B-cell-depleted T cells, or PBMCs.

This TCR derives from a woman in her thirties with COVID-19, enrolled during active disease. The V gene is TRBV6-5, the J gene TRBJ1-2; D remains unclear. The sequencing input was peripheral blood. CDR3 region: CASSYSLTGYGYTF. The CDR3 nucleotides are TGTGCCAGCAGTTACTCCCTGACGGGCTATGGCTACACCTTC.